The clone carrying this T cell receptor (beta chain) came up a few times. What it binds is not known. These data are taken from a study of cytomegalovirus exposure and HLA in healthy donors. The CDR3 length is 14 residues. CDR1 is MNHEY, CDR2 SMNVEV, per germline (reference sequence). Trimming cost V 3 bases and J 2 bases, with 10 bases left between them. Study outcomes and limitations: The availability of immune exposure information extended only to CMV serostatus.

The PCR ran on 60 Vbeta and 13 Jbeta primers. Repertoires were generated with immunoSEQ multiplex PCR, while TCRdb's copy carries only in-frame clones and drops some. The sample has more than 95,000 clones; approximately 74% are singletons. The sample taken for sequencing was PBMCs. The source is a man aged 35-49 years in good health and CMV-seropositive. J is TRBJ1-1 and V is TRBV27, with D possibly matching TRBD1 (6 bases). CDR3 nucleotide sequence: TGTGCCAGCAGTTTGGGGACACTCAACACTGAAGCTTTCTTT. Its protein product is CASSLGTLNTEAFF.